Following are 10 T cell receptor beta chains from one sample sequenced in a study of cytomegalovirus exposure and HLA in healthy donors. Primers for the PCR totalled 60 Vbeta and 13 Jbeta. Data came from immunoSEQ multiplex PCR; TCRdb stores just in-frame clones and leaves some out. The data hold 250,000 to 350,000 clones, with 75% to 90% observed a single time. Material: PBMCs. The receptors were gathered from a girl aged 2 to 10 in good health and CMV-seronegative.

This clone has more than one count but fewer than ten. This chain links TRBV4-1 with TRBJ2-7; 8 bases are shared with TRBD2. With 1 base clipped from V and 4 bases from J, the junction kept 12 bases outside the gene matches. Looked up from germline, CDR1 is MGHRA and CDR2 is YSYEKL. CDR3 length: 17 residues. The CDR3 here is CASSQALLAGSLYEQYF. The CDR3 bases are TGCGCCAGCAGCCAAGCACTCTTAGCGGGGTCGCTTTACGAGCAGTACTTC.

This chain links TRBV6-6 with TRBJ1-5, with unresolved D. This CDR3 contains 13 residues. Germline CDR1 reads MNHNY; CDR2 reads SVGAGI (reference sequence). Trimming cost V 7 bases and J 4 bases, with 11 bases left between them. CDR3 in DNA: TGTGCCAGCAACGAGGGTTTAAATCAGCCCCAGCATTTT. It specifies CASNEGLNQPQHF.

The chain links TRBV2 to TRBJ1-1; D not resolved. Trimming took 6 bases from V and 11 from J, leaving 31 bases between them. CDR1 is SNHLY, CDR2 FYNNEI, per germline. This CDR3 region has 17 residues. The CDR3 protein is CASSTRLNELQAEEAFF. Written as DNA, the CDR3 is TGTGCCAGCAGCACCAGGCTGAACGAATTACAAGCGGAGGAGGCTTTCTTT. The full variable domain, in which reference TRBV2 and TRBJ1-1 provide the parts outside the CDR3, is EPEVTQTPSHQVTQMGQEVILRCVPISNHLYFYWYRQILGQKVEFLVSFYNNEISEKSEIFDDQFSVERPDGSNFTLKIRSTKLEDSAMYFCASSTRLNELQAEEAFFGQGTRLTVV.

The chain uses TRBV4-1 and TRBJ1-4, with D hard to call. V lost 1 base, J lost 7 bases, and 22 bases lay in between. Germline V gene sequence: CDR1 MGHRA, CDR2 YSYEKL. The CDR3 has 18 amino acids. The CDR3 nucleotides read TGCGCCAGCAGCCAAGGCCTTATGGGGATGCGGGTGCGTGAAAAACTGTTTTTT. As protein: CASSQGLMGMRVREKLFF.

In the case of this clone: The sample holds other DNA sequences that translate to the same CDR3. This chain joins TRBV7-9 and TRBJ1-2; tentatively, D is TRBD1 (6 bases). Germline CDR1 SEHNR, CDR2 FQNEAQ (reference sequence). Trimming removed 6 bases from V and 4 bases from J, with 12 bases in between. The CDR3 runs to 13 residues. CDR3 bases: TGTGCCAGCAGTCAGACAGGCTTCTATGGCTACACCTTC. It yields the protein CASSQTGFYGYTF.

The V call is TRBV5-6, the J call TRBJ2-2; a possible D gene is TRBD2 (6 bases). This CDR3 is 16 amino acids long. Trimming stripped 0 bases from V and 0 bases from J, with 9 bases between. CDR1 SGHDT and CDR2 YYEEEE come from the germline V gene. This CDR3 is CASSLAGSPNTGELFF. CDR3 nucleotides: TGTGCCAGCAGCTTGGCCGGGAGCCCGAACACCGGGGAGCTGTTTTTT.

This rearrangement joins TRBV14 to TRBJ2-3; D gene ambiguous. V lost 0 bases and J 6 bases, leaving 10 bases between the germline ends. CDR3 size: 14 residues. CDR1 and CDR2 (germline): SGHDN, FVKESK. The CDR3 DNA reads TGTGCCAGCAGCCAAGAAATTCGGCGGGATACGCAGTATTTT. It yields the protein CASSQEIRRDTQYF.

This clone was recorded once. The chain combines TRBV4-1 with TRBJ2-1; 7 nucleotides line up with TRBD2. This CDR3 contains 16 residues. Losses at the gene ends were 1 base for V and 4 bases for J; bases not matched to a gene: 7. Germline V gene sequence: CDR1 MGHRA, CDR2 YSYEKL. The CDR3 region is CASSQVVASGYNEQFF. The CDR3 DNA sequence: TGCGCCAGCAGCCAAGTTGTGGCTAGCGGATACAATGAGCAGTTCTTC.

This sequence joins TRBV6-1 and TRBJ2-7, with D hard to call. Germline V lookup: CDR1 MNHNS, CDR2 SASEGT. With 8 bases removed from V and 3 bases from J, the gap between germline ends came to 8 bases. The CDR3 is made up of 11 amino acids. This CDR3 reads CASFVNYEQYF. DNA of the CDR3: TGTGCCAGCTTCGTTAACTACGAGCAGTACTTC.

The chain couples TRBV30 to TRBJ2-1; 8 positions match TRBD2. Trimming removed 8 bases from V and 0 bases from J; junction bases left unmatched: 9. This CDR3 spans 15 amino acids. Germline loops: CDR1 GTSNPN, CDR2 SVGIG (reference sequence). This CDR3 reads CARGGGGPSYNEQFF. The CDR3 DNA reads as TGTGCCCGGGGGGGCGGGGGGCCCTCCTACAATGAGCAGTTCTTC.